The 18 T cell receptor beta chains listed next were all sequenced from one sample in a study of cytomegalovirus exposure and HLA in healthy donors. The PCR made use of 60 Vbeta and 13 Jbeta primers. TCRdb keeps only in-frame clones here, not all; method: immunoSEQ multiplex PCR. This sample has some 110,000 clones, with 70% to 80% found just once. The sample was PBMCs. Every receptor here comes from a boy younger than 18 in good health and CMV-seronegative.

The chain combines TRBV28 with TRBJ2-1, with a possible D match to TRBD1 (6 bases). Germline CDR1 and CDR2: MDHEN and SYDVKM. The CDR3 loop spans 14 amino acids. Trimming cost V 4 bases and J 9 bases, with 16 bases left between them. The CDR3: CASSWTVALSEQFF. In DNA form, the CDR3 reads TGTGCCAGCAGTTGGACAGTGGCTTTGAGTGAGCAGTTCTTC. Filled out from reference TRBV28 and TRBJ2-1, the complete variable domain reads DVKVTQSSRYLVKRTGEKVFLECVQDMDHENMFWYRQDPGLGLRLIYFSYDVKMKEKGDIPEGYSVSREKKERFSLILESASTNQTSMYLCASSWTVALSEQFFGPGTRLTVL.

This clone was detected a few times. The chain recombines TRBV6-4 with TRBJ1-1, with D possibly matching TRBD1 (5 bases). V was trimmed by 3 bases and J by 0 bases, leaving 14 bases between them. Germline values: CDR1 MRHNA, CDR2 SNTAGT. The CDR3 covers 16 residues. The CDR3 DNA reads TGTGCCAGCAGTGAACGGTCGGGGGAGATGAACACTGAAGCTTTCTTT. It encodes CASSERSGEMNTEAFF.

Written as DNA, the CDR3 is TGTGCCAGCAAGGTCACCGCACCGGGGGAGACCCAGTACTTC. It translates to CASKVTAPGETQYF. The chain links TRBV28 to TRBJ2-5; maybe TRBD2 (5 bases). This CDR3 spans 14 amino acids. V dropped 7 bases and J dropped 5 bases, with 17 bases sitting between them. Germline V lookup: CDR1 MDHEN, CDR2 SYDVKM.

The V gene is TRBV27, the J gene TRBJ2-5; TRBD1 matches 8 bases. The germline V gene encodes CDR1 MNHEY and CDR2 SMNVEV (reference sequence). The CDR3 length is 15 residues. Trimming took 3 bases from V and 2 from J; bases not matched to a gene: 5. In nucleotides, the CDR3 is TGTGCCAGCAGTTTTGGGACAGGTGGACAAGAGACCCAGTACTTC. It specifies CASSFGTGGQETQYF.

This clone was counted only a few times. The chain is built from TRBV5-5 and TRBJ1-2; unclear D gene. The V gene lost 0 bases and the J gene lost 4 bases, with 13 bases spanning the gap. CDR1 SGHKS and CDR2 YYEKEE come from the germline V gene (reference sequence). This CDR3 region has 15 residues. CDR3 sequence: CASSLGAAAGYGYTF. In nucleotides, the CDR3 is TGTGCCAGCAGCTTGGGAGCGGCCGCAGGCTATGGCTACACCTTC.

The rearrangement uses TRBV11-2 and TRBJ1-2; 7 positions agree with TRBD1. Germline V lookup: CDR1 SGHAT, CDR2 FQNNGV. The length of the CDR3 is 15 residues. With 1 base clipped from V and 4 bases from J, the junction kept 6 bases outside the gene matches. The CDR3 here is CASSLAGGRGYGYTF. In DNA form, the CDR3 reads TGTGCCAGCAGCTTAGCAGGGGGACGGGGCTATGGCTACACCTTC.

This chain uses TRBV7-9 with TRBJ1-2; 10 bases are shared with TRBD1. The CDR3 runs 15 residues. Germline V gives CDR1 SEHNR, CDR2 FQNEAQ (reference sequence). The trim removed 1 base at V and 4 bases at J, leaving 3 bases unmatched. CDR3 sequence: CASSLGQGAIYGYTF. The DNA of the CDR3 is TGTGCCAGCAGCTTAGGACAGGGGGCAATCTATGGCTACACCTTC.

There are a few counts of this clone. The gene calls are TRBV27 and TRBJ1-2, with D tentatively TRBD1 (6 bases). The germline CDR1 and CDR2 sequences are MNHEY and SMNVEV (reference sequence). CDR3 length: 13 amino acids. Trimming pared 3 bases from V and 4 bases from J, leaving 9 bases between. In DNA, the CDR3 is TGTGCCAGCAGTTTGGTCAGGGGCTATGGCTACACCTTC. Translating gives CASSLVRGYGYTF.

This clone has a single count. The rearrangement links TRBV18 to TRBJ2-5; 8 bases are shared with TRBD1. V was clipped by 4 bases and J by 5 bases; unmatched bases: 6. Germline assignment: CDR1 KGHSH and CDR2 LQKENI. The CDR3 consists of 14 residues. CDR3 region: CASSQRTGLETQYF. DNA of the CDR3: TGTGCCAGCTCACAACGGACAGGGCTGGAGACCCAGTACTTC.

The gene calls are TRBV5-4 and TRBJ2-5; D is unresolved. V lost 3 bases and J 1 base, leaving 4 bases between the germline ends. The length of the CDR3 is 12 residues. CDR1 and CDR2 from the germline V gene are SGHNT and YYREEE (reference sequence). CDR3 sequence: CASSSFQETQYF. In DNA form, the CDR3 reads TGTGCCAGCAGCTCGTTCCAAGAGACCCAGTACTTC.

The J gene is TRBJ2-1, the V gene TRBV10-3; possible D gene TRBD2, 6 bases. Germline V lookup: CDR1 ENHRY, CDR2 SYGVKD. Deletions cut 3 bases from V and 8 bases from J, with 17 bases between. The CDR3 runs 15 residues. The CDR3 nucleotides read TGTGCCATCAGTGACTCCGGGACTGCTGCAGATGAGCAGTTCTTC. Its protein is CAISDSGTAADEQFF.

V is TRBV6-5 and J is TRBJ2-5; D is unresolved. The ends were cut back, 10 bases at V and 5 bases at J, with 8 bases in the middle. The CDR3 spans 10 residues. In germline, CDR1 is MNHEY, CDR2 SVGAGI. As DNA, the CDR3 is TGTGCCACCACCCGGGAGACCCAGTACTTC. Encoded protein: CATTRETQYF.

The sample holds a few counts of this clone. The CDR3 DNA follows: TGTGCCAGCGGAAGGAGCGGGACTTACAATCAGCCCCAGCATTTT. This translates into CASGRSGTYNQPQHF. This chain connects TRBV2 to TRBJ1-5; weak D call: TRBD1 (5 bases). CDR1 SNHLY and CDR2 FYNNEI come from the germline V gene. Trimming took 8 bases from V and 3 from J, leaving 17 bases between them. The CDR3 is made up of 15 amino acids.

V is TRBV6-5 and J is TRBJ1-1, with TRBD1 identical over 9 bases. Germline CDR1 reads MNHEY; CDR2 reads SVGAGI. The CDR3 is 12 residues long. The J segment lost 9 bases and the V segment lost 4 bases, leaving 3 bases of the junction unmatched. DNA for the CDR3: TGTGCCAGCAGTTTGACAGGGGGTAAAGCTTTCTTT. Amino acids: CASSLTGGKAFF.

The CDR3 spells CASSQGLAGGETQYF. CDR3 bases: TGTGCCAGCAGTCAAGGACTAGCGGGAGGAGAGACCCAGTACTTC. The chain links TRBV27 to TRBJ2-5, with 14 positions matching TRBD2. The junction had 3 bases not matched to a gene; V was cut back by 5 bases and J by 4 bases. This CDR3 is built from 15 residues. The germline CDR1 and CDR2 sequences are MNHEY and SMNVEV (reference sequence).

The CDR3 reads CASSLQGWTEAFF. In nucleotides, the CDR3 is TGTGCCAGCAGCTTGCAGGGGTGGACTGAAGCTTTCTTT. The chain is built from TRBV7-2 and TRBJ1-1, with D possibly TRBD1 on 6 matching bases. Trimming stripped 3 bases from V and 5 bases from J, with 10 bases between. Germline V gene lookup returns CDR1 SGHTA and CDR2 FQGNSA. The CDR3 spans 13 residues.

CDR3 sequence (DNA): TGTGCCAGCTCATCTAGGCCGCCCCTGGGCACTGAAGCTTTCTTT. Protein product: CASSSRPPLGTEAFF. The rearrangement links TRBV18 to TRBJ1-1; D uncertain. CDR1 and CDR2 (germline): KGHSH, LQKENI. This CDR3 contains 15 residues. V was cut by 5 bases and J by 4 bases, with 17 bases left in between.

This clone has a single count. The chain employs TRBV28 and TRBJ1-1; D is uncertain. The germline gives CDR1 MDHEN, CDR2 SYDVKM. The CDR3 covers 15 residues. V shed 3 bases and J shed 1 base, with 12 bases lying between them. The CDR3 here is CASSFPGNGNTEAFF. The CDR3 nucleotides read TGTGCCAGCAGTTTTCCGGGGAACGGGAACACTGAAGCTTTCTTT.